The next 32 T cell receptor beta chains were all read from a single sample in a study of shared clonotypes between healthy human individuals. Using immunoSEQ multiplex PCR, the repertoire was profiled, and TCRdb retains in-frame clones only, with some absent. Here the sample spans about 1 million clones, approximately 72% being singletons. Sequences were obtained from memory CD4+ T cells sorted from blood. Subset reported: CD45RA-negative fraction. The source is a man aged 18 to 30 in good health.

Note on this clone: Additional DNA sequences in this sample encode the identical CDR3. This chain links TRBV5-6 with TRBJ1-1, with a weak D call TRBD1 (5 bases). Germline CDR1 reads SGHDT; CDR2 reads YYEEEE. Trimming left V 0 bases short and J 5 bases short, with 8 bases between. The CDR3 contains 13 residues. The CDR3 protein is CASSLGGGTEAFF. The CDR3 DNA reads TGTGCCAGCAGCTTGGGGGGCGGAACTGAAGCTTTCTTT.

Of note for this clone: Other DNA sequences in this specimen translate into the identical CDR3. This chain uses TRBV18 with TRBJ1-1; D is unresolved. The CDR3 consists of 13 residues. V shed 3 bases and J shed 5 bases, with 10 bases lying between them. Per germline, CDR1 KGHSH and CDR2 LQKENI. The CDR3 nucleotides are TGTGCCAGCTCACCCTTGGAGGGTACTGAAGCTTTCTTT. Its protein product is CASSPLEGTEAFF.

This chain uses TRBV19 with TRBJ1-2; no clear D gene. V shed 7 bases and J shed 8 bases, with 20 bases lying between them. This CDR3 is built from 14 residues. The germline V gene has CDR1 LNHDA and CDR2 SQIVND (reference sequence). This chain's CDR3 is CASNPRGVPGGYTF. The CDR3 DNA reads as TGTGCCAGTAACCCACGGGGAGTCCCTGGCGGCTACACCTTC.

The gene calls are TRBV5-8 and TRBJ1-1; 7 positions agree with TRBD1. Germline values: CDR1 SGHTS, CDR2 YDEGEE. The CDR3 covers 16 residues. V was pared by 4 bases and J by 1 base, with 10 bases of the junction left unmatched. For the CDR3, the DNA is TGTGCCAGCAGCCGGGACAGCCGGGTTGAGAACACTGAAGCTTTCTTT. Translating gives CASSRDSRVENTEAFF.

In DNA, the CDR3 is TGTGCCAGCACCGACAGGGCTGGGGCCAACGTCCTGACTTTC. Residues: CASTDRAGANVLTF. The chain combines TRBV19 with TRBJ2-6; 7 positions agree with TRBD1. CDR1 and CDR2 (germline): LNHDA, SQIVND (reference sequence). J lost 2 bases, V lost 9 bases, and 4 bases had no gene match. The CDR3 has 14 residues.

This chain joins TRBV7-2 and TRBJ1-1; D uncertain. CDR1 and CDR2 from the germline V gene are SGHTA and FQGNSA. V gave up 1 base and J gave up 2 bases, with 11 bases separating them. The CDR3 covers 15 residues. The CDR3 here is CASSLGLTVNTEAFF. DNA for the CDR3: TGTGCCAGCAGCTTAGGGCTTACAGTCAACACTGAAGCTTTCTTT.

The chain carries TRBV2 and TRBJ1-5, with D unclear. The CDR3 is 12 amino acids. Trimming left V 4 bases short and J 8 bases short, with 9 bases between. The germline V gene has CDR1 SNHLY and CDR2 FYNNEI. In DNA, the CDR3 is TGTGCCAGCAGTGTCAGTCGGGAGCCCCAGCATTTT. It translates to CASSVSREPQHF.

This clone was counted a few times. One base separates it from a far larger clone, so it is likely a read error. Other DNA variants within this sample encode the same CDR3. J is TRBJ2-3 and V is TRBV5-4, with D possibly matching TRBD1 (6 bases). With 4 bases removed from V and 3 bases from J, the gap between germline ends came to 15 bases. CDR3 length: 15 residues. Germline assignment: CDR1 SGHNT and CDR2 YYREEE (reference sequence). The CDR3 is CASSHGATGTDTQYF. The DNA for the CDR3 is TGTGCCAGCAGCCATGGGGCCACAGGGACAGATACGCAGTATTTT.

The chain links TRBV29-1 to TRBJ2-7; 8 bases match TRBD2. The V segment lost 2 bases and the J segment 3 bases; nucleotides outside the gene matches: 6. The germline gives CDR1 SQVTM, CDR2 ANQGSEA. This CDR3 has 14 amino acids. CDR3 sequence (DNA): TGCAGCGTTGAATCCAGGACTAGCAGCTACGAGCAGTACTTC. Its translation is CSVESRTSSYEQYF.

The chain joins TRBV28 to TRBJ1-2; D is unresolved. Germline CDR1 and CDR2: MDHEN and SYDVKM. The CDR3 spans 16 residues. V was trimmed by 5 bases and J by 0 bases, leaving 16 bases between them. The chain's CDR3 is CASSPLYGLTNYGYTF. For the CDR3, the DNA is TGTGCCAGCAGTCCTCTGTATGGCCTAACTAACTATGGCTACACCTTC.

This chain links TRBV2 with TRBJ2-7, with 7 bases identical to TRBD2. Looked up from germline, CDR1 is SNHLY and CDR2 is FYNNEI. The CDR3 is made up of 13 amino acids. V lost 6 bases and J lost 2; bases outside the gene matches: 4. The CDR3: CASRPSGTYEQYF. CDR3 nucleotides: TGTGCCAGCAGGCCTAGCGGTACCTACGAGCAGTACTTC. Variable domain in full (rest from reference TRBV2 and TRBJ2-7): EPEVTQTPSHQVTQMGQEVILRCVPISNHLYFYWYRQILGQKVEFLVSFYNNEISEKSEIFDDQFSVERPDGSNFTLKIRSTKLEDSAMYFCASRPSGTYEQYFGPGTRLTVT.

The V gene is TRBV5-4, the J gene TRBJ1-2; the match to TRBD1 covers 7 bases. The V segment lost 5 bases and the J segment 5 bases; nucleotides outside the gene matches: 6. CDR1 is SGHNT and CDR2 is YYREEE in the germline V gene (reference sequence). This CDR3 comprises 13 residues. CDR3 region: CASRSTGVYGYTF. CDR3 in DNA: TGTGCCAGCAGATCCACAGGGGTGTATGGCTACACCTTC. Combining the CDR3 with reference TRBV5-4 and TRBJ1-2 gives the whole variable domain ETGVTQSPTHLIKTRGQQVTLRCSSQSGHNTVSWYQQALGQGPQFIFQYYREEENGRGNFPPRFSGLQFPNYSSELNVNALELDDSALYLCASRSTGVYGYTFGSGTRLTVV.

V gene TRBV10-2 combines with J gene TRBJ2-2, with a tentative D call TRBD2 (5 bases). Trimming took off 7 bases at V and 2 bases at J, with 8 bases between the two ends. The germline V gene has CDR1 WSHSY and CDR2 SAAADI. The CDR3 totals 13 residues. CDR3 in amino acids: CASTAENTGELFF. DNA for the CDR3: TGCGCCAGCACAGCGGAAAACACCGGGGAGCTGTTTTTT.

This clone has just one count. This chain uses TRBV7-9 with TRBJ2-2; 7 bases align to TRBD2. V shed 2 bases, J shed 7 bases, and the junction held 13 bases outside the gene matches. The CDR3 has 17 amino acids. Germline CDR1 and CDR2: SEHNR and FQNEAQ (reference sequence). The CDR3 reads CASSLQGLAASGGELFF. CDR3 DNA sequence: TGTGCCAGCAGCTTACAGGGTCTAGCGGCGTCGGGCGGGGAGCTGTTTTTT.

The sample holds a few counts of this clone. The V call is TRBV2, the J call TRBJ1-1; the D gene is possibly TRBD1 (5 bases). CDR1 and CDR2 (germline): SNHLY, FYNNEI. The V and J ends lost 10 bases and 0 bases respectively, with 12 bases between them. CDR3 size: 13 residues. For the CDR3, the DNA is TGTGCCACCTACAGGCATTTGAACACTGAAGCTTTCTTT. It translates to CATYRHLNTEAFF.

V usage is TRBV6-1 and J usage is TRBJ1-2; 7 bases are a match to TRBD1. This CDR3 has 15 amino acids. Germline CDR1 is MNHNS and CDR2 is SASEGT. Trimming cost V 5 bases and J 2 bases; bases outside gene matches: 8. The CDR3 loop is CASSQGTGQNYGYTF. The CDR3 nucleotides read TGTGCCAGCAGTCAAGGGACGGGACAGAACTATGGCTACACCTTC.

The CDR3 is CASSMATAEKLFF. CDR3 nucleotide sequence: TGTGCCAGTAGTATGGCGACCGCGGAAAAACTGTTTTTT. V and J are TRBV19 and TRBJ1-4; D uncertain. Germline CDR1 and CDR2: LNHDA and SQIVND (reference sequence). The length of the CDR3 is 13 residues. The germline V and J ends were trimmed by 3 bases and 8 bases, with 10 bases remaining between them.

The chain links TRBV4-3 to TRBJ1-4; no clear D. The CDR3 length is 13 residues. Looked up from germline, CDR1 is LGHNA and CDR2 is YSLEER. With 4 bases removed from V and 8 bases from J, the gap between germline ends came to 11 bases. Written as DNA, the CDR3 is TGCGCCAGCAGCCCTGGGGTGAGGGAAAAACTGTTTTTT. This encodes CASSPGVREKLFF.

DNA of the CDR3: TGTGCCAGCAGAATCCGGCGCGGGAACACTGAAGCTTTCTTT. It codes for CASRIRRGNTEAFF. The chain carries TRBV5-8 and TRBJ1-1; D is uncertain. V dropped 5 bases and J dropped 1 base, with 12 bases sitting between them. This CDR3 has 14 amino acids. From germline, CDR1 is SGHTS and CDR2 YDEGEE.

This chain joins TRBV28 and TRBJ2-5, with D tentatively TRBD1 (5 bases). V gave up 2 bases and J gave up 5 bases, with 15 bases separating them. The CDR3 has 15 amino acids. Germline CDR1 is MDHEN and CDR2 is SYDVKM. CDR3 in amino acids: CASSLQGNLRETQYF. In nucleotides, the CDR3 is TGTGCCAGCAGTTTACAGGGTAACTTGAGGGAGACCCAGTACTTC.

The J gene is TRBJ2-3, the V gene TRBV30; unclear D gene. CDR1 and CDR2 (germline): GTSNPN, SVGIG (reference sequence). This CDR3 comprises 11 residues. V gave up 4 bases and J gave up 5 bases, with 7 bases separating them. The CDR3 DNA reads as TGTGCCTGGACGTCTGGAGATACGCAGTATTTT. Encoded protein: CAWTSGDTQYF.

The chain recombines TRBV9 with TRBJ1-4; D remains ambiguous. CDR1 SGDLS and CDR2 YYNGEE come from the germline V gene. The CDR3 totals 15 residues. With 0 bases removed from V and 4 bases from J, the gap between germline ends came to 10 bases. Here the CDR3 DNA reads TGTGCCAGCAGCGTAGGAGGGTACGGTAATGAAAAACTGTTTTTT. Amino acid sequence: CASSVGGYGNEKLFF. Full variable domain (rest looked up from reference TRBV9 and TRBJ1-4): DSGVTQTPKHLITATGQRVTLRCSPRSGDLSVYWYQQSLDQGLQFLIQYYNGEERAKGNILERFSAQQFPDLHSELNLSSLELGDSALYFCASSVGGYGNEKLFFGSGTQLSVL.

The chain couples TRBV5-1 to TRBJ2-7, with a possible D match to TRBD2 (5 bases). Germline CDR1 SGHRS, CDR2 YFSETQ. The V gene lost 0 bases and the J gene lost 3 bases, with 10 bases spanning the gap. This CDR3 comprises 14 residues. The CDR3 DNA follows: TGCGCCAGCAGCTTGGCAGATGGACTCTACGAGCAGTACTTC. Encoded protein: CASSLADGLYEQYF.

The gene calls are TRBV4-2 and TRBJ1-1, with 7 bases aligning to TRBD1. Looked up from germline, CDR1 is LGHNA and CDR2 is YNFKEQ. The length of the CDR3 is 14 residues. The V segment lost 0 bases and the J segment 10 bases; nucleotides outside the gene matches: 8. The DNA of the CDR3 is TGTGCCAGCAGCCAAGAGGTCGACAGGGAAGCAGCTTTCTTT. Encoded protein: CASSQEVDREAAFF.

The V gene is TRBV5-1, the J gene TRBJ1-2; unclear D gene. CDR1 and CDR2 from the germline V gene are SGHRS and YFSETQ. The CDR3 spans 13 residues. Trimming pared 4 bases from V and 2 bases from J, leaving 9 bases between. This chain's CDR3 is CASSRAENYGYTF. The CDR3 nucleotides are TGCGCCAGCAGCCGGGCAGAGAACTATGGCTACACCTTC.

CDR3 sequence: CSVETGSSNQPQHF. CDR3 sequence (DNA): TGCAGCGTTGAAACAGGGTCTAGCAATCAGCCCCAGCATTTT. The chain carries TRBV29-1 and TRBJ1-5, with TRBD1 as a possible D gene (6 bases). The CDR3 covers 14 residues. The germline V gene has CDR1 SQVTM and CDR2 ANQGSEA. Trimming stripped 2 bases from V and 0 bases from J, with 8 bases between.

The chain couples TRBV28 to TRBJ1-6; D is ambiguous. Germline V gene lookup returns CDR1 MDHEN and CDR2 SYDVKM. The V and J ends lost 4 bases and 13 bases respectively, with 17 bases between them. CDR3 size: 14 residues. CDR3 in amino acids: CASSSPARALPLHF. The CDR3 bases are TGTGCCAGCAGTTCCCCCGCGCGAGCCTTGCCCCTCCACTTT.

Note on this clone: Within the sample, other DNA sequences also encode this same CDR3. The J gene is TRBJ1-2, the V gene TRBV6-1; 8 nucleotides line up with TRBD1. Germline assignment: CDR1 MNHNS and CDR2 SASEGT. The V segment lost 1 base and the J segment 4 bases; nucleotides outside the gene matches: 2. There are 14 residues in the CDR3. The CDR3 DNA sequence: TGTGCCAGCAGTGAAGGGACAGGGATCTATGGCTACACCTTC. Translated: CASSEGTGIYGYTF.

This chain links TRBV13 with TRBJ2-4; the D is unclear. The CDR3 covers 12 residues. V shed 6 bases and J shed 2 bases, with 5 bases lying between them. Germline assignment: CDR1 PRHDT and CDR2 FYEKMQ (reference sequence). In DNA form, the CDR3 reads TGTGCCAGCAGTGAGTCCAAAAACATTCAGTACTTC. Encoded protein: CASSESKNIQYF.

The genes are TRBV4-1 and TRBJ1-2, with D unresolved. The CDR3 has 14 amino acids. Germline lookup yields CDR1 MGHRA and CDR2 YSYEKL. V was shortened by 4 bases and J by 2 bases, with 11 bases between the two germline ends. The CDR3 bases are TGCGCCAGCAGCCCAGCGGGGTCGAACTATGGCTACACCTTC. Its translation: CASSPAGSNYGYTF.

V and J are TRBV4-3 and TRBJ2-2; unclear D gene. The germline CDR1 and CDR2 sequences are LGHNA and YSLEER. The V and J ends lost 6 bases and 2 bases respectively, with 13 bases between them. This CDR3 is 15 amino acids long. The CDR3 bases are TGCGCCAGCAGATATTCATCCTTAAACACCGGGGAGCTGTTTTTT. Residues: CASRYSSLNTGELFF.

V usage is TRBV18 and J usage is TRBJ2-7; no firm D call. V lost 0 bases and J lost 1, with 10 bases in between. The CDR3 totals 15 residues. The germline V gene has CDR1 KGHSH and CDR2 LQKENI. The CDR3 protein is CASSPPISGSYEQYF. CDR3 coding DNA: TGTGCCAGCTCACCACCGATTTCTGGGTCCTACGAGCAGTACTTC.